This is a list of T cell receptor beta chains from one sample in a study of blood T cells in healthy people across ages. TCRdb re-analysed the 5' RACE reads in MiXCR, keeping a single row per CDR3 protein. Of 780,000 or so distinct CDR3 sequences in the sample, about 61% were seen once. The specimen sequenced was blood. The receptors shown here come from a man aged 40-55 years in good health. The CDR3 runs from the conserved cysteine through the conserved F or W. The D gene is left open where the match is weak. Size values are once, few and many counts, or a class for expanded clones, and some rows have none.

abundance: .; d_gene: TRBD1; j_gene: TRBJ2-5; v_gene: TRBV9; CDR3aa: CASSTLPSDRGRGHQETQYF; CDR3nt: TGTGCCAGCAGCACTCTACCCTCTGACAGGGGAAGGGGGCACCAAGAGACCCAGTACTTC
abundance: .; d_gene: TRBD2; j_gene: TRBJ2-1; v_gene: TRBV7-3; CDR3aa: CASSLESGTSVEEQFF; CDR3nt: TGTGCCAGCAGTCTTGAATCCGGGACTAGTGTGGAAGAGCAGTTCTTC
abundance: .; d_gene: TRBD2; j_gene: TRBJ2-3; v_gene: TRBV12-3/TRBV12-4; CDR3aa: CASSLGILAGGDTQYF; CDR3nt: TGTGCCAGCAGCCTCGGAATTCTAGCGGGGGGGGATACGCAGTATTTT
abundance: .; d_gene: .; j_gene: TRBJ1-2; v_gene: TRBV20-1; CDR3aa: CSALPGRSYGYTF; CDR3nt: TGCAGTGCTCTCCCAGGGCGGAGCTATGGCTACACCTTC
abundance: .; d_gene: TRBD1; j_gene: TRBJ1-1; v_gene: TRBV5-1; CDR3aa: CASRLQGEWDLNTEAFF; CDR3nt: TGCGCCAGCAGACTGCAGGGGGAGTGGGACTTGAACACTGAAGCTTTCTTT
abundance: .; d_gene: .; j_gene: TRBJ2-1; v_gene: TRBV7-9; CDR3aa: CASSLDLISGEQFF; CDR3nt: TGTGCCAGCAGCTTGGATCTAATTAGCGGTGAGCAGTTCTTC
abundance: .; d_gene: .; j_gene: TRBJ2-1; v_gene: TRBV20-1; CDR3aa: CSARVAGRETYNEQFF; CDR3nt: TGCAGTGCTAGAGTTGCTGGCCGGGAGACCTACAATGAGCAGTTCTTC
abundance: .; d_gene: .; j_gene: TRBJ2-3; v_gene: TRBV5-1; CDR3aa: CASSPEDFPDTQYF; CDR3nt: TGCGCCAGCAGCCCCGAAGACTTCCCGGATACGCAGTATTTT
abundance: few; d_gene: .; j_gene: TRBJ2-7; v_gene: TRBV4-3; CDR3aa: CASSQEFAGHSYEQYF; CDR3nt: TGCGCCAGCAGCCAAGAATTTGCGGGGCACTCCTACGAGCAGTACTTC
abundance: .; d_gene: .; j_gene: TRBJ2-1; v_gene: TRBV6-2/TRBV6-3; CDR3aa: CASSFNAYNEQFF; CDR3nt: TGTGCCAGCAGTTTCAACGCATACAATGAGCAGTTCTTC
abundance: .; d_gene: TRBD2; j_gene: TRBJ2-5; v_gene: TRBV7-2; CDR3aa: CASSLHNPLAGGVETQYF; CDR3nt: TGTGCCAGCAGCCTACACAACCCCCTAGCGGGAGGGGTTGAGACCCAGTACTTC
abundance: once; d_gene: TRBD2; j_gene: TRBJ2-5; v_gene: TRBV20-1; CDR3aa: CSARSRAGYQETQYF; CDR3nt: TGCAGTGCTAGATCCCGAGCGGGATACCAAGAGACCCAGTACTTC
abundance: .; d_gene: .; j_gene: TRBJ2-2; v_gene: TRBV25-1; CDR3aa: CAGSPQGGGTGELFF; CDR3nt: TGTGCCGGCAGTCCTCAGGGGGGAGGCACCGGGGAGCTGTTTTTT
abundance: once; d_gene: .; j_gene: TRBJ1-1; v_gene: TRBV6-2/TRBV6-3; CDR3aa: CASARGPEAFF; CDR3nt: TGTGCCAGCGCTAGGGGCCCTGAAGCTTTCTTT
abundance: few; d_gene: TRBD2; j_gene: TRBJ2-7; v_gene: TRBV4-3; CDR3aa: CASSQAGLAGGVYEQYF; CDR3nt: TGCGCCAGCAGCCAAGCGGGACTAGCGGGAGGGGTGTACGAGCAGTACTTC
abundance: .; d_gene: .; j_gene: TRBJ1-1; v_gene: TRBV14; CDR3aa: CASSQEWREAFF; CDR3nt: TGTGCCAGCAGCCAAGAATGGCGTGAAGCTTTCTTT
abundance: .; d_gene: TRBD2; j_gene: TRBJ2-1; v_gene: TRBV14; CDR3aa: CASSQVGGVYNEQFF; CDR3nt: TGTGCCAGCAGCCAAGTCGGGGGGGTCTACAATGAGCAGTTCTTC
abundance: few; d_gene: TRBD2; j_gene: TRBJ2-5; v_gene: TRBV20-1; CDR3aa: CSARRGTSQETQYF; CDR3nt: TGCAGTGCTAGGAGGGGGACTAGCCAGGAGACCCAGTACTTC
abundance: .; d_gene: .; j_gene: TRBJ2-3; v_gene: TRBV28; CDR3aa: CASSWGVGESTDTQYF; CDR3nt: TGTGCCAGCTCTTGGGGAGTAGGGGAGAGCACAGATACGCAGTATTTT
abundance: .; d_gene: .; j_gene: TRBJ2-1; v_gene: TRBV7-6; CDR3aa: CASSGGFGGSYNEQFF; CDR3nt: TGTGCCAGCAGCGGAGGTTTCGGGGGCTCCTACAATGAGCAGTTCTTC
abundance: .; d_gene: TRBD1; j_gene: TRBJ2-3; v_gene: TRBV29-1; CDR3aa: CSSRQGSDTQYF; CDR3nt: TGCAGCTCACGACAGGGATCAGATACGCAGTATTTT
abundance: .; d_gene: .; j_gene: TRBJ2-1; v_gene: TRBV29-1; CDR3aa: CSVEDQGLRGEQFF; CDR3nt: TGCAGCGTTGAAGATCAAGGGCTTCGCGGTGAGCAGTTCTTC
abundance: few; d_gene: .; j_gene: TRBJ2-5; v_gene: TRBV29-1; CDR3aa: CSVVALGETQYF; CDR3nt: TGCAGCGTTGTGGCGTTAGGGGAGACCCAGTACTTC
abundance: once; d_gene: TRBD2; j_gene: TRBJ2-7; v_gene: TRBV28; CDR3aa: CASSFPPGKREGYEQYF; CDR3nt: TGTGCCAGCAGTTTCCCGCCTGGTAAGCGGGAGGGTTACGAGCAGTACTTC
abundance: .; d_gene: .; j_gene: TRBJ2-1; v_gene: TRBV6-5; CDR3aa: CATQNPRTNEQFF; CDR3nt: TGTGCCACTCAGAACCCCAGAACAAATGAGCAGTTCTTC
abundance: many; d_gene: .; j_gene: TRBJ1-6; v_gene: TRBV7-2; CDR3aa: CASSLGGYNSPLHF; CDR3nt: TGTGCCAGCAGCCTCGGTGGCTATAATTCACCCCTCCACTTT
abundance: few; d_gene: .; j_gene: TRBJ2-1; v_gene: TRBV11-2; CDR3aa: CASSLGPEQFF; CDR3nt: TGTGCCAGCAGCTTAGGTCCTGAGCAGTTCTTC
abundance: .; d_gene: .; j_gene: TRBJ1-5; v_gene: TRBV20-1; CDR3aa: CSARDYNPNQPQHF; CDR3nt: TGCAGTGCTAGAGATTACAACCCCAATCAGCCCCAGCATTTT
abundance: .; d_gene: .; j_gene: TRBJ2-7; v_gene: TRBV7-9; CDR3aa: CASRKRASPYEQYF; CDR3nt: TGTGCCAGCAGGAAACGTGCTAGCCCCTACGAGCAGTACTTC
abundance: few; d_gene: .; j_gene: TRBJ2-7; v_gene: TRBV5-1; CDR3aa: CASSLGPFREAEEQYF; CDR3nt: TGCGCCAGCAGCTTGGGGCCATTCAGGGAAGCGGAGGAGCAGTACTTC
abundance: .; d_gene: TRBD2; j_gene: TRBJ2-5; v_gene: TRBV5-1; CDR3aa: CASSLAAGGPSETQYF; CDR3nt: TGCGCCAGCAGCTTGGCCGCGGGAGGGCCTAGTGAGACCCAGTACTTC
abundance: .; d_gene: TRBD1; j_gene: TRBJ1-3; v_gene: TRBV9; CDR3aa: CASSAGTGGNSGNTIYF; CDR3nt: TGTGCCAGCAGCGCCGGGACAGGGGGCAACTCTGGAAACACCATATATTTT
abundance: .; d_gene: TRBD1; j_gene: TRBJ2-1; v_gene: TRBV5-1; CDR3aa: CASSLGQGTFEQFF; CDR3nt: TGCGCCAGCAGCTTGGGACAGGGAACTTTCGAGCAGTTCTTC
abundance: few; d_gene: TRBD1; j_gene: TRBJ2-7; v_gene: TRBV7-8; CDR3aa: CASSRGSGQGFSYEQYF; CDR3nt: TGTGCCAGCAGCCGAGGTTCGGGACAGGGGTTTTCCTACGAGCAGTACTTC
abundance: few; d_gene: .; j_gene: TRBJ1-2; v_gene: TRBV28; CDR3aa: CASSSSPRVSYTF; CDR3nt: TGTGCCAGCAGTTCCTCCCCCAGGGTTAGCTACACCTTC
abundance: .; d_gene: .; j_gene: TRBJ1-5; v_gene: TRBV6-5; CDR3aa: CASSYGEANQHQHF; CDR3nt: TGTGCCAGCAGTTACGGGGAGGCAAATCAGCACCAGCATTTT
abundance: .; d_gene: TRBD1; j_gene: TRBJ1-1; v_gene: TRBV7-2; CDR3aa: CASSFPPMAGGTEAFF; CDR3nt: TGTGCCAGCAGCTTTCCCCCCATGGCAGGGGGCACTGAAGCTTTCTTT
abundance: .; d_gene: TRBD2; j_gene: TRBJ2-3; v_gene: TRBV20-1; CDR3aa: CSDSGGGENTDTQYF; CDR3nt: TGCAGTGATAGCGGGGGGGGAGAAAACACAGATACGCAGTATTTT
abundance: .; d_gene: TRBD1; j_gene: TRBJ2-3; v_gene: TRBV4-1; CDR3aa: CASSHGTGIYTQYF; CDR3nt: TGCGCCAGCAGCCATGGGACAGGGATTTATACGCAGTATTTT
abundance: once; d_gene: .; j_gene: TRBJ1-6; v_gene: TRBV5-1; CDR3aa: CASSLAPTGTYNSPLHF; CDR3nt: TGCGCCAGCAGCTTGGCACCTACCGGGACCTATAATTCACCCCTCCACTTT
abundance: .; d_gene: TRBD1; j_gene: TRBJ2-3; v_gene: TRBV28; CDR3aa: CASSLSQGRDTQYF; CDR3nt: TGTGCCAGCAGTTTATCACAGGGGAGAGATACGCAGTATTTT
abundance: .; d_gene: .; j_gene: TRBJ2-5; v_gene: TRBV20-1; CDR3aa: CSARGRETQYF; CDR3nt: TGCAGTGCTAGAGGTAGAGAGACCCAGTACTTC
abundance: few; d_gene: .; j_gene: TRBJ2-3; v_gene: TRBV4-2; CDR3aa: CASSRMDTGNTDTQYF; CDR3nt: TGTGCCAGCAGCCGAATGGACACGGGGAACACAGATACGCAGTATTTT
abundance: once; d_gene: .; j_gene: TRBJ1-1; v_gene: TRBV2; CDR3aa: CASSPTGYTEAFF; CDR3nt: TGTGCCAGCAGTCCGACAGGATACACTGAAGCTTTCTTT
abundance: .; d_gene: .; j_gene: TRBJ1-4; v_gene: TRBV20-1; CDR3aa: CSVARGGAVWEKLFF; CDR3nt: TGCAGTGTTGCTAGGGGGGGGGCAGTTTGGGAAAAACTGTTTTTT
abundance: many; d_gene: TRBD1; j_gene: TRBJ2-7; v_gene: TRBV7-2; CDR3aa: CASSLQGAPEQYF; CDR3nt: TGTGCCAGCAGCTTACAGGGGGCGCCCGAGCAGTACTTC
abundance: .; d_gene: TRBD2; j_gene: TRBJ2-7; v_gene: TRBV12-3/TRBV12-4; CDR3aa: CASRERLAGSYEQYF; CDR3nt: TGTGCCAGCAGGGAGAGACTAGCGGGCTCTTACGAGCAGTACTTC
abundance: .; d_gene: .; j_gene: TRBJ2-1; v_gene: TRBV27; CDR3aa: CASSLGNLATYNEQFF; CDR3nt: TGTGCCAGCAGCTTAGGGAATTTGGCGACCTACAATGAGCAGTTCTTC
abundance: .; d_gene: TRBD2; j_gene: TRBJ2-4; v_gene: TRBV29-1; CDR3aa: CSVIGWASGRADIQYF; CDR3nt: TGCAGCGTCATCGGTTGGGCTAGCGGGAGGGCGGACATTCAGTACTTC
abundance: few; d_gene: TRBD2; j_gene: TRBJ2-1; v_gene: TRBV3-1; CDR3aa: CASSPASGAYNEQFF; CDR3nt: TGTGCCAGCAGCCCCGCTAGCGGAGCCTACAATGAGCAGTTCTTC
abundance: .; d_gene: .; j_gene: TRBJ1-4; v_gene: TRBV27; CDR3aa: CASRSSKTDVSEKLFF; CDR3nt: TGTGCCAGCAGATCCTCAAAAACAGATGTCAGTGAAAAACTGTTTTTT
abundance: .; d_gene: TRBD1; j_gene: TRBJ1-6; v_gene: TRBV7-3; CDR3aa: CASSRTGGAYSPLHF; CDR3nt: TGTGCCAGCAGCCGGACAGGGGGCGCCTATTCACCCCTCCACTTT
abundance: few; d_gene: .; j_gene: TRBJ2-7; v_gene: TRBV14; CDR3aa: CASSQDQGFYEQYF; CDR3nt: TGTGCCAGCAGCCAAGATCAGGGTTTCTACGAGCAGTACTTC
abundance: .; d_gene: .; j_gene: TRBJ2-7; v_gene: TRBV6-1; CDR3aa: CASSEARRQAAYEQYF; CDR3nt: TGTGCCAGCAGTGAAGCTAGAAGGCAGGCCGCCTACGAGCAGTACTTC
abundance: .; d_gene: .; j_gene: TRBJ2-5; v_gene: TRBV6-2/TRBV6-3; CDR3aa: CASSYFAGETQYF; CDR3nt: TGTGCCAGCAGTTACTTTGCTGGGGAGACCCAGTACTTC
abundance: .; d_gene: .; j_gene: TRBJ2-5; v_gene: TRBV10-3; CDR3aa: CAISEDPETQYF; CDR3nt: TGTGCCATCAGTGAGGACCCAGAGACCCAGTACTTC
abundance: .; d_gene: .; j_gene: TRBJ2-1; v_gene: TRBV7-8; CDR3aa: CASSFNRDSNYNEQFF; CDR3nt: TGTGCCAGCAGCTTTAACCGGGACTCCAACTACAATGAGCAGTTCTTC